This entry describes one T cell receptor (beta chain). Its target is not known. The V and J ends lost 4 bases and 5 bases respectively, with 18 bases between them. The germline V gene encodes CDR1 SGHDT and CDR2 YYEEEE. The CDR3 loop spans 15 amino acids. MiXCR, run by TCRdb on the 5' RACE reads, gives a single entry per CDR3 protein. Of around 530,000 distinct CDR3 sequences in the sample, approximately 16% were seen once. This specimen belongs to a study of T cells after yellow fever vaccination. General study points: The booster saw the reappearance of most primary-vaccination clones (roughly 96% CD4, 70% to 90% CD8).

The chain links TRBV5-6 to TRBJ1-1; possible D gene TRBD1, 5 bases. This sequence originates from a man aged 18 to 35 who received the YFV17D yellow fever vaccine. The material sequenced was PBMCs, taken 4 to 6 days after the first yellow fever vaccination. For the CDR3, the DNA is TGTGCCAGCAGCCTCCCGGACATCGGGAGGACTGAAGCTTTCTTT. It encodes CASSLPDIGRTEAFF.